The clone carrying this TCR beta chain was seen repeatedly, ten times or more. The TCR beta profiling, which covered VDJ combination and CDR3 sequence, was carried out using genomic DNA as the template. TCRdb processed the reads anew with MiXCR; each CDR3 protein has one entry. The table lists about 160,000 distinct CDR3 sequences, 40% to 50% of them singletons. The patients chosen for sequencing had shown expansion of CD8+CD57+ cells (detected by flow cytometry). These data come from a study of CD8+CD57+ T cells in acquired aplastic anemia. Germline values: CDR1 MNHEY, CDR2 SVGAGI. This CDR3 comprises 12 residues.

The sequenced material came from sorted CD4+, CD8+, or CD8+CD57+ T cells (not recorded which) from PBMCs. The TCR comes from a human donor with aplastic anemia. This chain joins TRBV6-5 and TRBJ2-3; tentative D call: TRBD2 (6 bases). In DNA form, the CDR3 reads TGTGCGATAAAGGGGAGGACAGATACGCAGTATTTT. The encoded protein is CAIKGRTDTQYF.